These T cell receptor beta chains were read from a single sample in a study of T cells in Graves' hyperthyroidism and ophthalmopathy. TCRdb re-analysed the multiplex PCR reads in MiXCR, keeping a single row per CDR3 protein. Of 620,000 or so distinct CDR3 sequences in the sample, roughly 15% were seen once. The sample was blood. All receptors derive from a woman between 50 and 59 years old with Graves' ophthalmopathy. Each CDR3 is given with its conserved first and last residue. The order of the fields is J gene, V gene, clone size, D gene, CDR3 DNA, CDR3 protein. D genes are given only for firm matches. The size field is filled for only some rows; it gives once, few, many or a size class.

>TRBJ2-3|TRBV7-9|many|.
TGTGCCAGCACGTCGACCCACGGGACCGAAGGCACAGATACGCAGTATTTT
CASTSTHGTEGTDTQYF
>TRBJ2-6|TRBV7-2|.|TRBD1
TGTGCCAGCAGCTTAAACAGGGACAGGGGGGCGGGAGGGGCCAACGTCCTGACTTTC
CASSLNRDRGAGGANVLTF
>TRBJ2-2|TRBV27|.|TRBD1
TGTGCCAGCAGTTTACCCAAAAATTCCGGGACAGGGGTGATCGGGGAGCTGTTTTTT
CASSLPKNSGTGVIGELFF
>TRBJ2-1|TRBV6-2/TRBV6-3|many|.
TGTGCCAGCAGTTACCAGCTAGCCGCAAGCTCCTACAATGAGCAGTTCTTC
CASSYQLAASSYNEQFF
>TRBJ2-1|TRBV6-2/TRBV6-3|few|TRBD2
TGTGCCAGCACCGACCACCTACCGGGACTAGCGGGAGACCAGCAGTTCTTC
CASTDHLPGLAGDQQFF
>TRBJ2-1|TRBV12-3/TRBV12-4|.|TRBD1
TGTGCCAGCAGCGTAGGACAGGGGGCGCATGAGCAGTTCTTC
CASSVGQGAHEQFF
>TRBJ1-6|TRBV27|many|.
TGTGCCAGCAGATACTCAACAGGGCTTTCACCCCTCCACTTT
CASRYSTGLSPLHF
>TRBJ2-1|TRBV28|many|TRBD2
TGTGCCAGCAGCAGCGGGAGGGTTGGCTACAATGAGCAGTTCTTC
CASSSGRVGYNEQFF
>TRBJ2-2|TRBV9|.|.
TGTGCCAGCAGCGTAGTTGGCACCGGGGAGCTGTTTTTT
CASSVVGTGELFF
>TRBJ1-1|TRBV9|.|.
TGTGCCAGCAGCGTAGTAGAGAAGGGGCTTGAAGCTTTCTTT
CASSVVEKGLEAFF
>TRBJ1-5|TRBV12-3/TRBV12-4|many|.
TGTGCCAGCAGTTTATATGGACAGCCCAATCAGCCCCAGCATTTT
CASSLYGQPNQPQHF
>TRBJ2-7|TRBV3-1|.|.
TGTGCCAGCAGCCAAGCCCCTAGCGACCAGCAGTACTTC
CASSQAPSDQQYF
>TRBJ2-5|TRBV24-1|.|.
TGTGCCACCAGTGAGGGGGTAGTGATCAGTAGGGAGACCCAGTACTTC
CATSEGVVISRETQYF
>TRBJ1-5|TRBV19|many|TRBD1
TGTGCCAGTAGCCCGGGACAGGGGGCGCTGAGCAATCAGCCCCAGCATTTT
CASSPGQGALSNQPQHF
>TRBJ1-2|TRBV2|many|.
TGTGCCAGCACCGACGAGAACTATGGCTACACCTTC
CASTDENYGYTF
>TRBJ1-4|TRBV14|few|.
TGTGCCAGCAGCCAAGTAATTTTTGCACAGAAGAATGAAAAACTGTTTTTT
CASSQVIFAQKNEKLFF
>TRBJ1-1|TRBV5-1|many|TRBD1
TGCGCCAGCCGCCGAGGACAGGATCTTGAAGCTTTCTTT
CASRRGQDLEAFF
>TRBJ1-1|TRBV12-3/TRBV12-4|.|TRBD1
TGTGCCAGCACCCGGACAGGGGGCGAGGGCACTGAAGCTTTCTTT
CASTRTGGEGTEAFF
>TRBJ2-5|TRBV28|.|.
TGTGCCAGCAGTCCCAGCTTTTTTTTGCGGAAGATCCAAGAGACCCAGTACTTC
CASSPSFFLRKIQETQYF
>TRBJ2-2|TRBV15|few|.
TGTGCCACCAGCAGACTAGTGGAGGGTACCGGGGAGCTGTTTTTT
CATSRLVEGTGELFF
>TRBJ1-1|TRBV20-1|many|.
TGCAGTGCTCCGAACCAGGCTCAAGCTTTCTTT
CSAPNQAQAFF
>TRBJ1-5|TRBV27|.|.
TGTGCCAGCAGTAGGGCCAGGGATCGGAATCAGCCCCAGCATTTT
CASSRARDRNQPQHF
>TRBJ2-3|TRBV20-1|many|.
TGCAGTGCCAGAGATTCTTGGACTTCCGGGAGACTTGGCACAGATACGCAGTATTTT
CSARDSWTSGRLGTDTQYF
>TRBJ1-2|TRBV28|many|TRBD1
TGTGCCACCGAGCGATTGGACAGGCGTGGCTACACCTTC
CATERLDRRGYTF
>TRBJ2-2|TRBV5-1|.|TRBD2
TGCGCCAGCAGCTTGGCCCCGGGGGGCACCGGGGAGCTGTTTTTT
CASSLAPGGTGELFF
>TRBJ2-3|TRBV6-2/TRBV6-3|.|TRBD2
TGTGCCAGCAGCCCTAGCGGGAGCGCCGCGGATACGCAGTATTTT
CASSPSGSAADTQYF
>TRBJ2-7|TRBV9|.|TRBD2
TGTGCCAGCAGCGTAGATACTAGCGGGAAAGCCTACGAGCAGTACTTC
CASSVDTSGKAYEQYF
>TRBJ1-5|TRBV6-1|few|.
TGTGCCAGCAGTGGATTGGGGAGCAATCAGCCCCAGCATTTT
CASSGLGSNQPQHF
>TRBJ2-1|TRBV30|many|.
TGTGCCTGGAGTGGAGTTGGAAACAATGAGCAGTTCTTC
CAWSGVGNNEQFF
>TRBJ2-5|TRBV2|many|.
TGTGCCAGCAGGCCAATTAGCGCCCTGCAAGAGACCCAGTACTTC
CASRPISALQETQYF
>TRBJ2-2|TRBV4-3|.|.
TGCGCCAGCAGCCAAAGCTTCACCGGGGAGCTGTTTTTT
CASSQSFTGELFF
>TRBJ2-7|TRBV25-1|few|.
TGTGCCAGCAGTCCCCAGGACAGAACCTACGAGCAGTACTTC
CASSPQDRTYEQYF
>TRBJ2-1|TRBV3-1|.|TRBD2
TGTGCCAGCAGCCAAGAAAGTAGGAGGCTAGCGGGGTACAATGAGCAGTTCTTC
CASSQESRRLAGYNEQFF
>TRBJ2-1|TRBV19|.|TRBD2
TGTGCCAGTAGTCTCCTAGCGGGACGCTCCTACAATGAGCAGTTCTTC
CASSLLAGRSYNEQFF
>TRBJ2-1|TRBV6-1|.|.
TGTGCCAGCAGTGGTCGGTGGGTGGGCGACTTCAATGAGCAGTTCTTC
CASSGRWVGDFNEQFF
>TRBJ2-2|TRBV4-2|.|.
TGTGCCAGCAGCGAGTTGAGCGGGGAGCTGTTTTTT
CASSELSGELFF
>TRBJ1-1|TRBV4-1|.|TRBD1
TGCGCCAGCAGCCAAGATACGGGGGACAGGAACACTGAAGCTTTCTTT
CASSQDTGDRNTEAFF
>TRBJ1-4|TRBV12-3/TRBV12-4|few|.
TGTGCCAGCAGTCCAAGAGCTAGTGAAAAACTGTTTTTT
CASSPRASEKLFF
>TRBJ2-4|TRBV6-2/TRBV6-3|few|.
TGTGCCAGCAGTTTCCTACGGGCCGATCATGCCAAAAACATTCAGTACTTC
CASSFLRADHAKNIQYF
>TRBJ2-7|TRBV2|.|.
TGTGCCAGCATGGGACCATTCTACGAGCAGTACTTC
CASMGPFYEQYF
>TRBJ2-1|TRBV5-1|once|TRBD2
TGCGCCAGCAGTGTCCAGCGGGAGGCTGAGCAGTTCTTC
CASSVQREAEQFF
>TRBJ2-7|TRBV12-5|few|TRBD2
TGTGCTAGTGCCCTAGCGGGGACCTACGAGCAGTACTTC
CASALAGTYEQYF
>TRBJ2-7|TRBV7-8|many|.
TGTGCCAGCAGCAGCCCTCGGGTGGGTCAGGCTAGCATATACGAGCAGTACTTC
CASSSPRVGQASIYEQYF
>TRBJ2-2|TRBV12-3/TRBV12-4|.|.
TGTGCCAGCAGTTTAACTTTTACTCAGACCGGGGAGCTGTTTTTT
CASSLTFTQTGELFF
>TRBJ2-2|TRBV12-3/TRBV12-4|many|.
TGTGCCAGCAGTTTAAGGGGGGAGCTGTTTTTT
CASSLRGELFF
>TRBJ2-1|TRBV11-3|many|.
TGTGCCAGCAGCGACCTTGAGAGCTCCTACAATGAGCAGTTCTTC
CASSDLESSYNEQFF
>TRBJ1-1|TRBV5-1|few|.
TGCGCCAGCAGCTTGACAAATATGAACACTGAAGCTTTCTTT
CASSLTNMNTEAFF
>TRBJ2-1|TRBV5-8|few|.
TGTGCCAGCACCCTAGTGAGGGGCGATGAGCAGTTCTTC
CASTLVRGDEQFF
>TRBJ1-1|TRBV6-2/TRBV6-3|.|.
TGTGCCAGCGGTTCTTGGGCCGAGTATGAAGCTTTCTTT
CASGSWAEYEAFF
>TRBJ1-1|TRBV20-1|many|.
TGCAGTGCCATTCCGGGACACCTTAACACTGAAGCTTTCTTT
CSAIPGHLNTEAFF
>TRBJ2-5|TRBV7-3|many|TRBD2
TGTGCCAGCAGCTTAGGAGCGGGGCCGGGGGAGACCCAGTACTTC
CASSLGAGPGETQYF
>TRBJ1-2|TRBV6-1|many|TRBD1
TGTGCCAGCAGCTTGACAGGGCCAGCGGGAGGCTACACCTTC
CASSLTGPAGGYTF
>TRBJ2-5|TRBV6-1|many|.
TGTGCCAGCAGTGAGGGGGGAGGTTCCCCTAGGGAGACCCAGTACTTC
CASSEGGGSPRETQYF
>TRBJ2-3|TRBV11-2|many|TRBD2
TGTGCCAGCAGCTTAGCGGCTAGCGGGTATGATACGCAGTATTTT
CASSLAASGYDTQYF
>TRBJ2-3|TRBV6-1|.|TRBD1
TGTGCCAGCAGCCCGGGACAGGGGGTTGAAGATACGCAGTATTTT
CASSPGQGVEDTQYF